This T cell receptor (beta chain) emerged from a study of blood T cell repertoires in COVID-19. On the study more broadly: Acute and convalescent COVID-19 samples came from the United States, Italy and Spain. PBMCs, B-cell-depleted T cells, or T cells were the source of the cDNA or gDNA that made up the material.

In the original workflow: Nucleated cell number was recorded as an estimate derived from reference gene primer amplification. Assay: immunoSEQ multiplex PCR; the TCRdb copy retains only in-frame clones and omits some. V, J and clone size derive from that table, while D and trimming were established from the DNA sequence. This table holds roughly 500,000 clones, approximately 89% found once. Patients from Seattle were sampled longitudinally, starting during active infection. The junction had 8 bases not matched to a gene; V was cut back by 5 bases and J by 4 bases. The V gene's germline CDR1 is SGHTA and CDR2 FQGTGA. CDR3 length: 16 amino acids.

The chain has TRBV7-3 and TRBJ2-1; TRBD2 aligns across 10 bases. The sequencing input was peripheral blood. The source is a man younger than 35 with COVID-19, enrolled during active disease. Here the CDR3 DNA reads TGTGCCAGCAGCATTCTAGCGGGAGTTTCTTACAATGAGCAGTTCTTC. The encoded protein is CASSILAGVSYNEQFF.